This T cell receptor beta chain comes out of a study of shared clonotypes between healthy human individuals. Evenly divided among several immunoSEQ plates was the genomic DNA of each subset. Study processing details: Filtering differed, since immunoSEQ gave only junction sequences and no quality scores. Assay: immunoSEQ multiplex PCR; the TCRdb copy retains only in-frame clones and omits some. V and J calls and clone size come straight from that table; D and trimming were deduced from the DNA. The data show about 2 million clones, with 90% to 95% seen just once and 0.13% held by the top ten. Germline V gives CDR1 SGHRS, CDR2 YFSETQ. V lost 0 bases and J lost 2, with 9 bases in between. This CDR3 has 14 residues.

This receptor was obtained from a man younger than 30 in good health. Sequenced material: naive CD4+ T cells sorted from blood. Subset indicated: CD45RA+ positively selected. The rearrangement joins TRBV5-1 to TRBJ2-7; no definite D call. The CDR3, as DNA: TGCGCCAGCAGCTTGGAGGTAGGCCCCTACGAGCAGTACTTC. Translated: CASSLEVGPYEQYF.